These 17 T cell receptor beta chains originate from one sample sequenced in a study of T cells after yellow fever vaccination (dated by TCRdb to the late 2010s). The treatment or condition label of this sample denotes: live attenuated yellow fever vaccine strain. Preparation of the library involved 5' RACE. Sequencing relied on an Illumina NovaSeq 6000. Starting from the raw public reads, TCRdb applied fastp trimming at Q25, assembled clones with MiXCR and retained in-frame beta chains. Identical CDR3 protein sequences are pooled into one entry, listed with their most common genes and DNA. This sample lists hundreds of thousands of distinct CDR3 sequences; 9.5% to 15% were detected once. More than 3% of the sample belongs to the ten largest clones. This material consisted of CD4+ T cells sorted from PBMCs, taken 15 days after the yellow fever booster vaccination. All receptors derive from a man aged 18 to 29 who received the YFV17D yellow fever vaccine.

This clonotype was counted between two and nine times. V and J are TRBV19 and TRBJ2-7; a possible D gene is TRBD2 (6 bases). Germline-derived CDR1 and CDR2 are LNHDA and SQIVND (reference sequence). With 11 bases removed from V and 0 bases from J, the gap between germline ends came to 14 bases. The CDR3 runs 13 residues. The CDR3 region has the DNA TGTGCCGATAGCCTGGGGGGCTCCTACGAGCAGTACGTC. It specifies CADSLGGSYEQYV.

The rearrangement uses TRBV14 and TRBJ2-5; D gene unclear. CDR3 length: 14 amino acids. Deletions cut 2 bases from V and 3 bases from J, with 10 bases between. Looked up from germline, CDR1 is SGHDN and CDR2 is FVKESK. The CDR3 sequence: CASSQSLPEETQYF. CDR3 nucleotides: TGTGCCAGCAGCCAATCGCTACCGGAAGAGACCCAGTACTTC.

This clonotype has at least ten counts. The J gene is TRBJ1-5, the V gene TRBV7-2, with TRBD1 matching 9 bases. The CDR3 has 14 residues. Germline-derived CDR1 and CDR2 are SGHTA and FQGNSA. Trimming cost V 5 bases and J 6 bases; bases outside gene matches: 5. CDR3 in amino acids: CASSLGQGPQPQHF. The DNA for the CDR3 is TGTGCCAGCAGCCTGGGACAGGGCCCTCAGCCCCAGCATTTT.

This clonotype was seen more than once but under ten times. V usage is TRBV2 and J usage is TRBJ1-1; D is possibly TRBD1 (6 bases). This CDR3 comprises 14 residues. Per the germline V gene, CDR1 is SNHLY and CDR2 is FYNNEI. The germline V and J ends were trimmed by 7 bases and 5 bases, with 17 bases remaining between them. As DNA, the CDR3 is TGTGCCAGCACCGAAAACAGGGATAGGACTGAAGCTTTCTTT. Residues: CASTENRDRTEAFF.

The chain uses TRBV6-1 and TRBJ1-2; D might be TRBD1 (6 bases). V lost 6 bases and J 6 bases, leaving 11 bases between the germline ends. There are 12 residues in the CDR3. CDR1 is MNHNS, CDR2 SASEGT, per germline. This CDR3 reads CASRRTDDGYTF. CDR3 nucleotides: TGTGCCAGCAGAAGGACAGATGATGGCTACACCTTC.

This clonotype was picked up a small number of times. The chain links TRBV7-9 to TRBJ2-3, with 9 positions matching TRBD1. There are 16 residues in the CDR3. J gave up 3 bases and V 5 bases, and 9 bases lay outside the gene matches. Per germline, CDR1 SEHNR and CDR2 FQNEAQ (reference sequence). In nucleotides, the CDR3 is TGTGCCAGCAGCCTCGACCCGGGACAGGGTACAGATACGCAGTATTTT. Residues: CASSLDPGQGTDTQYF.

The chain uses TRBV19 and TRBJ1-4, with D possibly being TRBD1 (5 bases). CDR1 is LNHDA, CDR2 SQIVND, per germline (reference sequence). The V and J ends lost 5 bases and 8 bases respectively, with 12 bases between them. The CDR3 extends over 13 amino acids. Written as DNA, the CDR3 is TGTGCCAGTAGTCGCCGCAGGGACGAAAAACTGTTTTTT. This gives the protein CASSRRRDEKLFF.

This clonotype was found a few times. The genes are TRBV20-1 and TRBJ2-7, with 8 bases aligning to TRBD1. Per germline, CDR1 DFQATT and CDR2 SNEGSKA (reference sequence). This CDR3 spans 13 amino acids. Losses at the gene ends were 5 bases for V and 1 base for J; bases not matched to a gene: 4. The CDR3 spells CSALDRGSYEQYV. CDR3 nucleotides: TGCAGTGCTCTAGACAGGGGTTCCTACGAGCAGTACGTC.

The gene calls are TRBV21-1 and TRBJ1-6. TRBV21-1 represents a pseudogene. The length of the CDR3 is 16 residues. CDR3 bases: TGTGCCAGCAGCAAAGTTGTAGGGCCGCATAATTCACCCCTCCACTTT. It yields the protein CASSKVVGPHNSPLHF.

This clonotype was recorded many times. V is TRBV5-4 and J is TRBJ2-1; 7 bases match TRBD2. Germline lookup yields CDR1 SGHNT and CDR2 YYREEE (reference sequence). The CDR3 loop spans 16 amino acids. Trimming at V came to 1 base and at J to 2 bases, leaving 6 bases not matched to a gene. In DNA, the CDR3 is TGTGCCAGCAGCTTGCGGCGGGGGTCAACCTACAATGAGCAGTTCTTC. This translates into CASSLRRGSTYNEQFF.

This clonotype was seen more than once but under ten times. This chain connects TRBV12-3 or TRBV12-4 to TRBJ2-3, with TRBD1 matching 7 bases. V lost 7 bases, J lost 2 bases, and 6 bases stayed unmatched. The CDR3 totals 14 residues. The DNA of the CDR3 is TGTGCCAGCAAAAGGGACAGAGACACAGATACGCAGTATTTT. It specifies CASKRDRDTDTQYF.

This clonotype has more than one count but fewer than ten. The V and J genes are TRBV30 and TRBJ1-6; D not resolved. V was trimmed by 0 bases and J by 5 bases, leaving 8 bases between them. This CDR3 has 14 amino acids. Per germline, CDR1 GTSNPN and CDR2 SVGIG (reference sequence). The CDR3 region is CAWSVTQNNSPLHF. Written as DNA, the CDR3 is TGTGCCTGGAGTGTAACCCAGAATAATTCACCCCTCCACTTT. The full variable domain, rest sourced from reference TRBV30 and TRBJ1-6, is SQTIHQWPATLVQPVGSPLSLECTVEGTSNPNLYWYRQAAGRGLQLLFYSVGIGQISSEVPQNLSASRPQDRQFILSSKKLLLSDSGFYLCAWSVTQNNSPLHFGNGTRLTVT.

V and J are TRBV4-1 and TRBJ2-1, with 9 positions matching TRBD2. The CDR3 extends over 17 amino acids. Trimming cost V 1 base and J 5 bases; bases outside gene matches: 9. Germline V CDR1 and CDR2: MGHRA, YSYEKL. This chain's CDR3 is CASSQGSQRGANNEQFF. CDR3 DNA sequence: TGCGCCAGCAGCCAAGGTAGCCAGCGGGGGGCTAACAATGAGCAGTTCTTC.

V is TRBV6-5 and J is TRBJ2-2, with D perhaps matching TRBD1 (6 bases). The V end was cut by 1 base, the J end by 3 bases, with 9 bases between. Germline CDR1 is MNHEY and CDR2 is SVGAGI. The CDR3 spans 15 residues. The CDR3 DNA reads TGTGCCAGCAGTTACTGGGACACTTACACCGGGGAGCTGTTTTTT. Protein sequence: CASSYWDTYTGELFF.

This clonotype has ten or more counts. This chain uses TRBV24-1 with TRBJ2-5, with D perhaps TRBD1 (6 bases). CDR3 length: 15 residues. V dropped 4 bases and J dropped 3 bases, with 14 bases sitting between them. Germline V lookup: CDR1 KGHDR, CDR2 SFDVKD. CDR3 DNA: TGTGCCACCAGTGACGCTTCACAGGGTAAAGAGACCCAGTACTTC. This sequence encodes CATSDASQGKETQYF.

The chain couples TRBV6-2 or TRBV6-3 to TRBJ1-6; 9 positions agree with TRBD1. Per germline, CDR1 MNHEY and CDR2 SVGEGT. This CDR3 region has 14 residues. Trimming cost V 2 bases and J 8 bases; bases outside gene matches: 1. In DNA, the CDR3 is TGTGCCAGCAGTTACGACAGGGGGTATTCACCCCTCCACTTT. Amino acid sequence: CASSYDRGYSPLHF.

The V and J genes are TRBV6-1 and TRBJ1-2; tentatively, D is TRBD1 (5 bases). CDR1 MNHNS and CDR2 SASEGT come from the germline V gene. CDR3 length equals 14 residues. V lost 5 bases to trimming and J lost 4 bases, with 14 bases between them. Here the CDR3 reads CASSRSGAAYGYTF. CDR3 in DNA: TGTGCCAGCAGTCGGAGTGGGGCAGCCTATGGCTACACCTTC.